The table lists the clone carrying this T cell receptor (beta chain) with many counts. TCRdb processed the 5' RACE reads anew with MiXCR; each CDR3 protein has one entry. The table records 40,000 or so distinct CDR3 sequences, roughly 11% of them present only once. This entry comes from a study of CD8 T cells in ankylosing spondylitis. Trimming left V 3 bases short and J 1 base short, with 6 bases between. Germline lookup yields CDR1 LNHDA and CDR2 SQIVND (reference sequence). The CDR3 is 13 amino acids. Sequences were obtained from blood, either unsorted or a sorted T cell fraction (not recorded which). The receptor comes from a male donor with ankylosing spondylitis or in good health (not recorded which). The V and J genes are TRBV19 and TRBJ1-1; no firm D call. The CDR3 loop reads CASSMVTNTEAFF. The CDR3 DNA is TGTGCCAGTAGTATGGTAACGAACACTGAAGCTTTCTTT.